Listed below are T cell receptor beta chains from one sample, sequenced in a study of blood T cell repertoires in COVID-19. The table came from immunoSEQ multiplex PCR; TCRdb's copy has only in-frame clones and leaves some out. This table has about 200,000 clones, 84% appearing once. Sequenced: peripheral blood. These receptors were collected from a human donor in a cohort sampled during active COVID-19. The CDR3 runs from the conserved cysteine through the conserved F or W. D genes are given only for firm matches. Clone size, where shown, is once, few, many, or a class for clones that have expanded.

TRBJ2-3,-,-,TRBV7-2,TGTGCCAGCAGCTTAGTTTTCGGGGCAGATACGCAGTATTTT,CASSLVFGADTQYF
TRBJ2-1,once,TRBD2,TRBV28,TGTGCCAGCAGTTTAGGACTAGTGTTAATCGATGAGCAGTTCTTC,CASSLGLVLIDEQFF
TRBJ1-3,-,-,TRBV7-8,TGTGCCAGCAGCCCCGCCTACTCTGGAAACACCATATATTTT,CASSPAYSGNTIYF
TRBJ2-1,-,TRBD2,TRBV7-9,TGTGCCAGCAGCTTAGGGGTCTCGTCTAGCGGCTACAATGAGCAGTTCTTC,CASSLGVSSSGYNEQFF
TRBJ2-7,-,TRBD1,TRBV16,TGTGCCAGCAGCCATCACACCGGGACAGGGGATGGCGAGCAGTACTTC,CASSHHTGTGDGEQYF
TRBJ1-4,-,-,TRBV7-9,TGTGCCAGCAGCTTATCCTCCGCAACTAATGAAAAACTGTTTTTT,CASSLSSATNEKLFF
TRBJ2-7,-,-,TRBV7-8,TGTGCCAGCAGCCACAGGGTACTATACGAGCAGTACTTC,CASSHRVLYEQYF
TRBJ2-3,-,TRBD2,TRBV5-4,TGTGCCAGCAGACTTAGCGGGACTCGCATTTCTACGCAGTATTTT,CASRLSGTRISTQYF
TRBJ1-2,-,-,TRBV5-1,TGCGCCAGCAGCTTGGGGTGGTCTGGGAGCGGCTACACCTTC,CASSLGWSGSGYTF
TRBJ2-5,few,-,TRBV27,TGTGCCAGCAGTGCGATAGTAGGGGCATACTCCCAAGAGACCCAGTACTTC,CASSAIVGAYSQETQYF
TRBJ1-1,-,-,TRBV11-2,TGTGCCAGCAGCTTAGAAGTACAGGGATCCACTGAAGCTTTCTTT,CASSLEVQGSTEAFF
TRBJ2-2,-,-,TRBV21-1,TGTGCCAGCAACGAACCGGGACAGGGGAGGGCCGACACCGGGGAGCTGTTTTTT,CASNEPGQGRADTGELFF
TRBJ2-7,few,TRBD1,TRBV7-9,TGTGCCAGCAGCTTTGGGACAGGGTCGAGCTCCTACGAGCAGTACTTC,CASSFGTGSSSYEQYF
TRBJ2-1,-,-,TRBV18,TGTGCCAGCTCACCCAGGGAGGCCCTCTCCTACAATGAGCAGTTCTTC,CASSPREALSYNEQFF
TRBJ1-1,-,TRBD1,TRBV10-3,TGTGCCATCAGCTTCGACAGGGGGACCAAAGCTTTCTTT,CAISFDRGTKAFF
TRBJ2-6,-,TRBD1,TRBV5-1,TGCGCCACCCAGACAGGGGGCAATGGGGCCAACGTCCTGACTTTC,CATQTGGNGANVLTF
TRBJ1-2,-,-,TRBV27,TGTGCCAGCAGTTTCCTACACACAGATAACTATGGCTACACCTTC,CASSFLHTDNYGYTF
TRBJ2-6,-,-,TRBV4-1,TGCGCCAGCAGCCAAGGGAGGGATTTCTCTGGGGCCAACGTCCTGACTTTC,CASSQGRDFSGANVLTF
TRBJ1-5,-,TRBD1,TRBV28,TGTGCCAGCAGTAATCCGGGACAGGGAAGCAATCAGCCCCAGCATTTT,CASSNPGQGSNQPQHF
TRBJ2-1,-,TRBD2,TRBV7-8,TGTGCCAGCGGACTAGCGGGAGACAATGAGCAGTTCTTC,CASGLAGDNEQFF
TRBJ2-7,-,TRBD2,TRBV28,TGTGCCAGCAGTCCCCCGGGACTAGTTTACGAGCAGTACTTC,CASSPPGLVYEQYF